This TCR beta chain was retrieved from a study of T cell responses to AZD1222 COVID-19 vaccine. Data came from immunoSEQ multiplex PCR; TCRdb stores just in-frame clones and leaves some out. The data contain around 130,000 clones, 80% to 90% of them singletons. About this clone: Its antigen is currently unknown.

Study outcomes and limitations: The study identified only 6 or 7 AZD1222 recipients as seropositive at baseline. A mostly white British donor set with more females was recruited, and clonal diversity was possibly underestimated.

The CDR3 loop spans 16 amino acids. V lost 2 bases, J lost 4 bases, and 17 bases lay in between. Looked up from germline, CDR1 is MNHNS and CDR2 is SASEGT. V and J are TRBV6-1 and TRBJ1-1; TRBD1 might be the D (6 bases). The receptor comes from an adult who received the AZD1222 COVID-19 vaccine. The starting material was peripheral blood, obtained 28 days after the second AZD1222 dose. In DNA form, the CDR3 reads TGTGCCAGCAGTGAATGGCGCGGGGGCGAGCTCACTGAAGCTTTCTTT. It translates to CASSEWRGGELTEAFF.